The 25 T cell receptor beta chains below come from one sample, sequenced in a study of T-cell reconstitution after alpha-beta-depleted transplantation in children. Preparing the TCRbeta library involved the use of unique molecular identifiers. One entry per CDR3 protein, called by TCRdb with MiXCR from the PCR reads. The sample includes about 91,000 distinct CDR3 sequences, roughly 8% of them seen just once. The sequences come from PBMCs from the stem cell graft donor, collected from the stem cell graft. These receptors originate from a human donor who donated a stem cell graft to a child with congenital amegakaryocytic thrombocytopenia.

This clonotype came up many times. The V and J genes are TRBV29-1 and TRBJ2-1; D not certain. The V end lost 4 bases, the J end lost 9 bases, and 13 bases lay between the germline ends. This CDR3 is built from 12 residues. Germline-derived CDR1 and CDR2 are SQVTM and ANQGSEA. The CDR3 coding sequence is TGCAGCGTTGCAGTCCTCCTGGGTGAGCAGTTCTTC. Translation: CSVAVLLGEQFF.

This clonotype has at least ten counts. The V and J genes are TRBV5-1 and TRBJ1-6; D possibly corresponds to TRBD1 (6 bases). V lost 0 bases and J lost 7, with 11 bases in between. The length of the CDR3 is 15 residues. Germline V CDR1 and CDR2: SGHRS, YFSETQ. The CDR3 protein is CASSLVEGGNSPLHF. The CDR3 coding sequence is TGCGCCAGCAGCTTGGTGGAGGGGGGGAATTCACCCCTCCACTTT. The full variable domain, its missing parts supplied by reference TRBV5-1 and TRBJ1-6, is KAGVTQTPRYLIKTRGQQVTLSCSPISGHRSVSWYQQTPGQGLQFLFEYFSETQRNKGNFPGRFSGRQFSNSRSEMNVSTLELGDSALYLCASSLVEGGNSPLHFGNGTRLTVT.

This clonotype was recorded many times. The genes are TRBV3-1 and TRBJ2-3; D remains unclear. CDR1 and CDR2 (germline): LGHDT, YNNKEL (reference sequence). The CDR3 covers 15 residues. Trimming removed 1 base from V and 0 bases from J, with 8 bases in between. The CDR3 region is CASSQGRFSTDTQYF. The CDR3 region has the DNA TGTGCCAGCAGCCAAGGCAGGTTCAGCACAGATACGCAGTATTTT.

The table lists this clonotype with many counts. The chain couples TRBV7-9 to TRBJ2-2, with D maybe TRBD1 (6 bases). From germline, CDR1 is SEHNR and CDR2 FQNEAQ (reference sequence). Trimming cost V 6 bases and J 3 bases, with 35 bases left between them. This CDR3 is built from 22 residues. CDR3 loop: CASRTIPGQGPYTPLDTGELFF. In DNA, the CDR3 is TGTGCCAGCAGAACCATTCCGGGACAAGGACCCTACACCCCTCTGGACACCGGGGAGCTGTTTTTT. The whole variable domain, remainder taken from reference TRBV7-9 and TRBJ2-2, is DTGVSQNPRHKITKRGQNVTFRCDPISEHNRLYWYRQTLGQGPEFLTYFQNEAQLEKSRLLSDRFSAERPKGSFSTLEIQRTEQGDSAMYLCASRTIPGQGPYTPLDTGELFFGEGSRLTVL.

As for this clonotype: This CDR3 fails to terminate in the conserved phenylalanine or tryptophan, so it likely reflects a read error. CDR3 region: CSGARQAAYEQYL. DNA of the CDR3: TGCAGTGGTGCACGACAGGCCGCCTACGAGCAGTACTTG. J is TRBJ2-7 and V is TRBV20-1; D is perhaps TRBD1 (6 bases). Germline V gene sequence: CDR1 DFQATT, CDR2 SNEGSKA (reference sequence). V lost 7 bases and J 2 bases, leaving 15 bases between the germline ends. This CDR3 has 13 residues.

This clonotype was detected ten times or more. The chain has TRBV12-3 or TRBV12-4 and TRBJ2-3; 9 positions match TRBD2. The CDR3 is 14 residues long. The V segment lost 11 bases and the J segment 4 bases; nucleotides outside the gene matches: 10. As DNA, the CDR3 is TGTGCCGGCCCGACTAGCGGAGACCCAGATACGCAGTATTTT. Protein sequence: CAGPTSGDPDTQYF.

This clonotype showed up many times. The chain is built from TRBV11-2 and TRBJ2-1, with a weak D call TRBD1 (6 bases). This CDR3 region has 11 residues. V was trimmed by 5 bases and J by 11 bases, leaving 10 bases between them. Germline-derived CDR1 and CDR2 are SGHAT and FQNNGV. CDR3 region: CASSADRKQFF. The CDR3 nucleotides are TGTGCCAGCAGCGCCGACAGGAAGCAGTTCTTC. Looking up the rest from reference TRBV11-2 and TRBJ2-1 gives the full variable domain: EAGVAQSPRYKIIEKRQSVAFWCNPISGHATLYWYQQILGQGPKLLIQFQNNGVVDDSQLPKDRFSAERLKGVDSTLKIQPAKLEDSAVYLCASSADRKQFFGPGTRLTVL.

This clonotype was recorded many times. The chain uses TRBV7-2 and TRBJ2-7; D may be TRBD2 (5 bases). The CDR3 contains 17 residues. Trimming shortened V by 4 bases and J by 5 bases, and 24 bases separated the two germline ends. Germline CDR1 reads SGHTA; CDR2 reads FQGNSA. CDR3 nucleotides: TGTGCCAGCAGCTCTAGCTGGACGCAGGAGGACGGGAACGAGCAGTACTTC. This translates into CASSSSWTQEDGNEQYF.

This clonotype came up a few times. V usage is TRBV7-2 and J usage is TRBJ2-3; D is ambiguous. Trimming pared 5 bases from V and 2 bases from J, leaving 11 bases between. This CDR3 spans 14 amino acids. CDR1 is SGHTA, CDR2 FQGNSA, per germline. CDR3: CASSPQTSTDTQYF. The CDR3 DNA reads TGTGCCAGCAGCCCACAAACCTCCACAGATACGCAGTATTTT.

Many counts were recorded for this clonotype. V is TRBV7-6 and J is TRBJ2-5; D is unresolved. Germline lookup yields CDR1 SGHVS and CDR2 FNYEAQ. This CDR3 is 15 amino acids long. The ends were cut back, 3 bases at V and 2 bases at J, with 13 bases in the middle. The CDR3 region is CASSFRFGIQETQYF. The CDR3 DNA reads as TGTGCCAGCAGCTTTAGATTTGGGATACAAGAGACCCAGTACTTC.

This rearrangement joins TRBV29-1 to TRBJ2-3; TRBD2 aligns across 9 bases. The CDR3 covers 16 residues. V dropped 5 bases and J dropped 2; count of bases not matched to a gene: 11. Germline V gene lookup returns CDR1 SQVTM and CDR2 ANQGSEA. Written as DNA, the CDR3 is TGCAGCGTTTCGGGGACGACTAGCGGTGCCACAGATACGCAGTATTTT. Protein sequence: CSVSGTTSGATDTQYF.

In this sample, this clonotype turned up many times. CDR3 sequence: CASSLAGASGSVEYF. CDR3 DNA sequence: TGCGCCAGCAGCTTGGCCGGGGCTAGCGGGAGCGTAGAGTATTTT. The rearrangement uses TRBV5-1 and TRBJ2-3; 10 positions agree with TRBD2. Germline trimming cut 0 bases from V and 13 bases from J; bases unmatched to any gene: 11. Looked up from germline, CDR1 is SGHRS and CDR2 is YFSETQ. This CDR3 has 15 amino acids.

This clonotype occurred many times. The chain uses TRBV7-9 and TRBJ2-1; unclear D gene. Germline loops: CDR1 SEHNR, CDR2 FQNEAQ (reference sequence). The CDR3 spans 14 residues. Trimming removed 5 bases at V and 2 bases at J, with 10 bases between. The CDR3, as DNA: TGTGCCAGCAGCCGCTTAAAGGCCTACAATGAGCAGTTCTTC. Translated, it gives CASSRLKAYNEQFF.

This clonotype was picked up many times. V and J are TRBV7-9 and TRBJ2-7, with D unclear. Trimming took 3 bases from V and 0 from J, leaving 6 bases between them. Germline assignment: CDR1 SEHNR and CDR2 FQNEAQ (reference sequence). The length of the CDR3 is 13 residues. The CDR3: CASSLRNSYEQYF. CDR3 DNA sequence: TGTGCCAGCAGCTTGAGGAACTCCTACGAGCAGTACTTC.

This clonotype was recorded at least ten times. The chain employs TRBV12-3 or TRBV12-4 and TRBJ1-4; tentative D call: TRBD1 (6 bases). This CDR3 is 15 amino acids long. The germline V and J ends were trimmed by 5 bases and 8 bases, with 18 bases remaining between them. The CDR3 nucleotides read TGTGCCAGCAGTCCTAACCTTGGGGGCGAGGAAAAACTGTTTTTT. This translates into CASSPNLGGEEKLFF.

The table lists this clonotype with many counts. The chain employs TRBV5-1 and TRBJ2-2, with D possibly being TRBD2 (5 bases). The V end lost 0 bases, the J end lost 4 bases, and 16 bases lay between the germline ends. This CDR3 is built from 17 residues. Germline-derived CDR1 and CDR2 are SGHRS and YFSETQ. The DNA of the CDR3 is TGCGCCAGCAGCTTGGTAGGCGGGTTCACTGGCACCGGGGAGCTGTTTTTT. Amino acids: CASSLVGGFTGTGELFF. Together with reference TRBV5-1 and TRBJ2-2, the CDR3 gives the full variable domain: KAGVTQTPRYLIKTRGQQVTLSCSPISGHRSVSWYQQTPGQGLQFLFEYFSETQRNKGNFPGRFSGRQFSNSRSEMNVSTLELGDSALYLCASSLVGGFTGTGELFFGEGSRLTVL.

This clonotype was picked up many times. This chain links TRBV6-1 with TRBJ1-2; D is unresolved. This CDR3 has 12 residues. CDR1 and CDR2 (germline): MNHNS, SASEGT. With 6 bases removed from V and 0 bases from J, the gap between germline ends came to 5 bases. The CDR3 here is CASRPTNYGYTF. The CDR3 DNA follows: TGTGCCAGCAGACCTACTAACTATGGCTACACCTTC.

This clonotype has ten or more counts. The gene calls are TRBV10-2 and TRBJ1-5, with 9 bases identical to TRBD1. Looked up from germline, CDR1 is WSHSY and CDR2 is SAAADI. V was clipped by 0 bases and J by 4 bases; unmatched bases: 10. This CDR3 is built from 18 residues. CDR3 amino acids: CASSESAAGTGRNQPQHF. Here the CDR3 DNA reads TGCGCCAGCAGTGAGTCCGCCGCCGGGACAGGGAGAAATCAGCCCCAGCATTTT.

This clonotype was detected many times. The chain employs TRBV29-1 and TRBJ2-5; 10 bases map to TRBD1. The germline V gene has CDR1 SQVTM and CDR2 ANQGSEA. The CDR3 has 14 residues. Germline trimming cut 7 bases from V and 5 bases from J; bases unmatched to any gene: 10. The CDR3 region is CSGHKGTGVETQYF. CDR3 DNA sequence: TGCAGCGGACACAAAGGGACAGGGGTTGAGACCCAGTACTTC.

Many counts were recorded for this clonotype. CDR3 amino acids: CASRADSTGELFF. The CDR3 region has the DNA TGTGCCAGCAGAGCGGACAGCACCGGGGAGCTGTTTTTT. The genes are TRBV2 and TRBJ2-2, with D perhaps matching TRBD1 (6 bases). This CDR3 contains 13 residues. CDR1 is SNHLY and CDR2 is FYNNEI in the germline V gene. The V end was cut by 6 bases, the J end by 4 bases, with 9 bases between.

This clonotype appeared many times. This chain connects TRBV20-1 to TRBJ2-3; TRBD1 matches at 7 bases. Trimming removed 5 bases from V and 5 bases from J; junction bases left unmatched: 4. CDR1 and CDR2 (germline): DFQATT, SNEGSKA (reference sequence). The CDR3 is 12 residues long. CDR3 region: CSAFPGGDTQYF. In nucleotides, the CDR3 is TGCAGTGCTTTCCCAGGGGGAGATACGCAGTATTTT.

The table lists this clonotype with many counts. The chain is built from TRBV6-5 and TRBJ2-3; D possibly uses TRBD1 or TRBD2 (6 bases each). The V gene's germline CDR1 is MNHEY and CDR2 SVGAGI. V lost 2 bases, J lost 0 bases, and 9 bases lay in between. There are 15 residues in the CDR3. CDR3 sequence (DNA): TGTGCCAGCAGTTACGAAGGGGGGAGCACAGATACGCAGTATTTT. This sequence encodes CASSYEGGSTDTQYF.

This clonotype showed up many times. This CDR3 is CASSLVGGRQYEQYF. The CDR3 DNA is TGTGCCAGCAGCTTAGTGGGCGGGAGGCAGTACGAGCAGTACTTC. The J gene is TRBJ2-7, the V gene TRBV7-2, with 8 bases lining up with TRBD2. The CDR3 length is 15 residues. CDR1 SGHTA and CDR2 FQGNSA come from the germline V gene. V gave up 1 base and J gave up 4 bases; unmatched junction bases: 6.

This clonotype has ten or more counts. The genes are TRBV5-1 and TRBJ2-7, with 14 bases that match TRBD2. Germline CDR1 reads SGHRS; CDR2 reads YFSETQ. Trimming removed 2 bases from V and 5 bases from J; junction bases left unmatched: 3. This CDR3 has 15 amino acids. This CDR3 is CASSLPGLAGDEQYF. The CDR3 DNA sequence: TGCGCCAGCAGCTTACCGGGACTAGCGGGAGACGAGCAGTACTTC.

This clonotype was observed at least ten times. The chain has TRBV27 and TRBJ2-1; the D gene is possibly TRBD1 (6 bases). Trimming shortened V by 6 bases and J by 2 bases, and 11 bases separated the two germline ends. Germline V CDR1 and CDR2: MNHEY, SMNVEV (reference sequence). The CDR3 is made up of 14 amino acids. The CDR3 reads CASRSQGTYNEQFF. The CDR3, as DNA: TGTGCCAGCAGATCTCAGGGGACCTACAATGAGCAGTTCTTC.